These 16 T cell receptor beta chains were sequenced from one sample in a study of blood T cell repertoires in COVID-19. Sequenced by immunoSEQ multiplex PCR; TCRdb stores in-frame clones only, minus some. Here the sample spans some 150,000 clones, more than 75% being singletons. The sequencing sample was made of peripheral blood. The receptor set was obtained from a man between 50 and 59 years old who had recovered from COVID-19.

This clone was counted only a few times. V and J are TRBV5-6 and TRBJ1-2; possibly TRBD1 for D (5 bases). This CDR3 has 15 amino acids. Between the trimmed V and J ends, which lost 1 base and 3 bases, there was a span of 13 bases. In germline, CDR1 is SGHDT, CDR2 YYEEEE. This chain's CDR3 is CASSLQGYLYYGYTF. The CDR3 bases are TGTGCCAGCAGCTTGCAGGGTTATTTATACTATGGCTACACCTTC.

The V call is TRBV4-3, the J call TRBJ1-4, with D unclear. Germline V gene data show CDR1 as LGHNA and CDR2 as YSLEER. This CDR3 has 13 residues. The germline V and J ends were trimmed by 3 bases and 6 bases, with 8 bases remaining between them. The CDR3 region is CASSQALDEKLFF. CDR3 sequence (DNA): TGCGCCAGCAGCCAGGCTTTGGATGAAAAACTGTTTTTT.

V gene TRBV5-6 combines with J gene TRBJ2-3; a possible D gene is TRBD1 (6 bases). Trimming took 4 bases from V and 0 from J, leaving 21 bases between them. Per germline, CDR1 SGHDT and CDR2 YYEEEE. This CDR3 region has 18 residues. The CDR3 DNA reads as TGTGCCAGCAGCCGGACTGTGCAGGGGCGCTACAGCACAGATACGCAGTATTTT. It codes for CASSRTVQGRYSTDTQYF.

The rearrangement joins TRBV25-1 to TRBJ2-3, with D possibly matching TRBD2 (6 bases). Per the germline V gene, CDR1 is MGHDK and CDR2 is SYGVNS. The CDR3 contains 13 residues. V was shortened by 8 bases and J by 6 bases, with 15 bases between the two germline ends. The DNA for the CDR3 is TGTGCCAGCGGAAGACTAGGGTCTGATACGCAGTATTTT. This codes for CASGRLGSDTQYF.

This chain connects TRBV10-3 to TRBJ2-2; possible D gene TRBD1, 8 bases. The ends were cut back, 4 bases at V and 0 bases at J, with 15 bases in the middle. Germline values: CDR1 ENHRY, CDR2 SYGVKD. The CDR3 extends over 17 amino acids. The CDR3 nucleotides are TGTGCCATCAGTGGGGGGGGACAGGCCCCGAACACCGGGGAGCTGTTTTTT. Its protein product is CAISGGGQAPNTGELFF.

V is TRBV20-1 and J is TRBJ2-7; weak D call: TRBD2 (5 bases). V lost 3 bases to trimming and J lost 4 bases, with 10 bases between them. This CDR3 is 12 amino acids long. Germline V lookup: CDR1 DFQATT, CDR2 SNEGSKA (reference sequence). The CDR3 region has the DNA TGCAGTGCTAGTCCGGGCGGGTACGAGCAGTACTTC. Its translation: CSASPGGYEQYF.

This clone was observed a single time. The chain joins TRBV6-2 or TRBV6-3 to TRBJ2-7; the match to TRBD2 covers 13 bases. The germline V gene encodes CDR1 MNHEY and CDR2 SVGEGT. V was clipped by 2 bases and J by 3 bases; unmatched bases: 1. The CDR3 runs to 15 residues. The CDR3 sequence is CASSYGLAGDYEQYF. The CDR3 region has the DNA TGTGCCAGCAGTTACGGACTAGCGGGGGACTACGAGCAGTACTTC.

The chain combines TRBV6-5 with TRBJ1-1; a possible D gene is TRBD1 (6 bases). Germline V lookup: CDR1 MNHEY, CDR2 SVGAGI. The CDR3 runs 13 residues. Trimming removed 4 bases at V and 5 bases at J, with 11 bases between. CDR3 amino acids: CASSSSDRTEAFF. The CDR3 DNA sequence: TGTGCCAGCAGTTCCAGCGACAGGACTGAAGCTTTCTTT.

The gene calls are TRBV2 and TRBJ1-1; tentative D call: TRBD1 (6 bases). Per germline, CDR1 SNHLY and CDR2 FYNNEI. The V and J ends lost 1 base and 6 bases respectively, with 12 bases between them. There are 14 residues in the CDR3. CDR3 in DNA: TGTGCCAGCAGTGAAGACAGGGCAATCCCTGAAGCTTTCTTT. It specifies CASSEDRAIPEAFF.

The chain carries TRBV2 and TRBJ1-4; 7 bases agree with TRBD1. The V segment lost 6 bases and the J segment 10 bases; nucleotides outside the gene matches: 8. Germline loops: CDR1 SNHLY, CDR2 FYNNEI. This CDR3 comprises 13 residues. CDR3 region: CASRSDREAKLFF. CDR3 in DNA: TGTGCCAGCAGAAGTGACAGGGAGGCAAAACTGTTTTTT.

The chain combines TRBV14 with TRBJ1-1, with D possibly being TRBD1 (6 bases). The V gene lost 4 bases and the J gene lost 5 bases, with 17 bases spanning the gap. The CDR3 spans 15 residues. Germline assignment: CDR1 SGHDN and CDR2 FVKESK. The CDR3 is CASSLTGGAETEAFF. As DNA, the CDR3 is TGTGCCAGCAGCCTAACTGGGGGCGCGGAGACTGAAGCTTTCTTT.

J is TRBJ1-5 and V is TRBV5-6; D not resolved. Looked up from germline, CDR1 is SGHDT and CDR2 is YYEEEE. Trimming removed 4 bases from V and 6 bases from J, with 8 bases in between. There are 12 residues in the CDR3. For the CDR3, the DNA is TGTGCCAGCAGCAAAGGAGTTCAGCCCCAGCATTTT. Its protein is CASSKGVQPQHF.

This sequence joins TRBV6-5 and TRBJ1-1; D is ambiguous. CDR1 is MNHEY, CDR2 SVGAGI, per germline. With 6 bases removed from V and 11 bases from J, the gap between germline ends came to 13 bases. This CDR3 region has 11 residues. In nucleotides, the CDR3 is TGTGCCAGCAGCGGCGGGGTGGCGGCTTTCTTT. Translation gives CASSGGVAAFF.

This clone turned up a few times. The chain has TRBV20-1 and TRBJ1-1; 7 bases agree with TRBD1. V lost 3 bases, J lost 4 bases, and 5 bases stayed unmatched. The CDR3 extends over 13 amino acids. Germline V lookup: CDR1 DFQATT, CDR2 SNEGSKA (reference sequence). CDR3 sequence reads: CSASRQGVTEAFF. As DNA, the CDR3 is TGCAGTGCTAGTCGGCAGGGGGTCACTGAAGCTTTCTTT.

V and J are TRBV5-1 and TRBJ2-5, with 10 positions matching TRBD2. V gave up 0 bases and J gave up 0 bases; unmatched junction bases: 5. CDR1 is SGHRS and CDR2 is YFSETQ in the germline V gene. The CDR3 has 17 residues. In DNA, the CDR3 is TGCGCCAGCAGCTTGGCACCTAGCGGGGGTTACCAAGAGACCCAGTACTTC. Encoded protein: CASSLAPSGGYQETQYF.

This clone was found a few times. The V and J genes are TRBV7-9 and TRBJ2-2; no clear D. Per the germline V gene, CDR1 is SEHNR and CDR2 is FQNEAQ (reference sequence). The CDR3 is made up of 16 amino acids. V shed 3 bases and J shed 0 bases, with 11 bases lying between them. This chain's CDR3 is CASSFDFTANTGELFF. The CDR3 nucleotides read TGTGCCAGCAGCTTCGACTTTACCGCGAACACCGGGGAGCTGTTTTTT.